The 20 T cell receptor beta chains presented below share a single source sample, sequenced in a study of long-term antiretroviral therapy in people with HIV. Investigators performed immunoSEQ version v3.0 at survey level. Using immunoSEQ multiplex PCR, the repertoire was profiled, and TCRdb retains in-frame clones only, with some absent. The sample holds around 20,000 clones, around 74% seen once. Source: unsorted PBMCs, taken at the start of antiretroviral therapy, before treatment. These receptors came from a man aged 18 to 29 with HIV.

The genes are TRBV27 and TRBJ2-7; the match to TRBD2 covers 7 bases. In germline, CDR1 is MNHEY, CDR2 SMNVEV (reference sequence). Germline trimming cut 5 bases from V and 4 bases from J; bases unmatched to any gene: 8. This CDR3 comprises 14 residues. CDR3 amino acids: CASSPWTRSYEQYF. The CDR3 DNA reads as TGTGCCAGCAGTCCTTGGACTAGGAGTTACGAGCAGTACTTC.

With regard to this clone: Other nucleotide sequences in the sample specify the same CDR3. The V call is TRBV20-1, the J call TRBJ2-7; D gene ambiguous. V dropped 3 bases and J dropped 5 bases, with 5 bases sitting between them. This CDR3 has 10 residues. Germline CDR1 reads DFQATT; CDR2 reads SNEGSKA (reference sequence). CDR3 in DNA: TGCAGTGCTAGTGATCACGAGCAGTACTTC. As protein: CSASDHEQYF.

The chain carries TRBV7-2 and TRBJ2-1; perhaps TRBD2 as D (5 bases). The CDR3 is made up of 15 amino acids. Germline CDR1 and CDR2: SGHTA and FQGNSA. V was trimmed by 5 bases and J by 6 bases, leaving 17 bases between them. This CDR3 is CASSLGSTPSNEQFF. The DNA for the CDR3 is TGTGCCAGCAGCCTAGGGAGTACCCCCTCCAATGAGCAGTTCTTC. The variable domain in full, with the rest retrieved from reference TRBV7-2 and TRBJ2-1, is GAGVSQSPSNKVTEKGKDVELRCDPISGHTALYWYRQSLGQGLEFLIYFQGNSAPDKSGLPSDRFSAERTGGSVSTLTIQRTQQEDSAVYLCASSLGSTPSNEQFFGPGTRLTVL.

The CDR3 is CASSPQGSNTEAFF. The DNA for the CDR3 is TGTGCCAGCTCACCACAGGGGAGCAACACTGAAGCTTTCTTT. The chain joins TRBV18 to TRBJ1-1, with D perhaps TRBD1 (5 bases). The CDR3 is 14 residues long. Germline V gives CDR1 KGHSH, CDR2 LQKENI. Trimming removed 1 base at V and 2 bases at J, with 8 bases between.

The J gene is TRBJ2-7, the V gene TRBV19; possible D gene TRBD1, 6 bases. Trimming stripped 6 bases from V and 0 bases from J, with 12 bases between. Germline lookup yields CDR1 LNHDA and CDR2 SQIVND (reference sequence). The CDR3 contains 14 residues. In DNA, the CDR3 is TGTGCCAGTAGATATCAGGGGAGCTCCTACGAGCAGTACTTC. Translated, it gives CASRYQGSSYEQYF.

The CDR3: CASSARAGQANNEQFF. For the CDR3, the DNA is TGTGCCAGCAGCGCAAGAGCGGGACAGGCTAACAATGAGCAGTTCTTC. The chain couples TRBV11-2 to TRBJ2-1; TRBD1 might be the D (8 bases). This CDR3 comprises 16 residues. Trimming pared 5 bases from V and 5 bases from J, leaving 19 bases between. CDR1 is SGHAT and CDR2 is FQNNGV in the germline V gene.

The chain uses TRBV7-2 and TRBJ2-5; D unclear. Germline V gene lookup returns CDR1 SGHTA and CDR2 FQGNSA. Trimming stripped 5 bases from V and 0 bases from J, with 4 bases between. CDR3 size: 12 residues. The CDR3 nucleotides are TGTGCCAGCAGCCCCCACCAAGAGACCCAGTACTTC. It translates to CASSPHQETQYF.

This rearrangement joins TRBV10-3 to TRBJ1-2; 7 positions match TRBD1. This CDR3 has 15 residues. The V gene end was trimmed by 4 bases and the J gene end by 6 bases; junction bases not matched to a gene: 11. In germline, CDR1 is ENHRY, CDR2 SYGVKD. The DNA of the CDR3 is TGTGCCATCAGTGGATCGACAGGGAAAATGGATGGCTACACCTTC. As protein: CAISGSTGKMDGYTF.

This CDR3 reads CASSVSSSPGKPDPTDTQYF. Here the CDR3 DNA reads TGTGCCAGCAGCGTATCTTCTTCTCCGGGGAAACCCGACCCCACAGATACGCAGTATTTT. This chain connects TRBV9 to TRBJ2-3; a possible D gene is TRBD2 (5 bases). The length of the CDR3 is 20 residues. From germline, CDR1 is SGDLS and CDR2 YYNGEE. V lost 1 base, J lost 2 bases, and 26 bases lay in between.

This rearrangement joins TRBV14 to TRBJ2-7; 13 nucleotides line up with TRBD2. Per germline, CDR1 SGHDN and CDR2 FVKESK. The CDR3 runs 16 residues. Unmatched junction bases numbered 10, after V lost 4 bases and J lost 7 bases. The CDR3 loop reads CASSPGTSGTLGEQYF. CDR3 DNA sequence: TGTGCCAGCAGCCCTGGGACTAGCGGGACCCTGGGTGAGCAGTACTTC.

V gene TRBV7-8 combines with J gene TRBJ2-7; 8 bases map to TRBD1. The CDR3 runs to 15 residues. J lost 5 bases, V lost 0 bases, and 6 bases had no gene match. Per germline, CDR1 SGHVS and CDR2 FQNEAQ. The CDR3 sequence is CASSLARTGINEQYF. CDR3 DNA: TGTGCCAGCAGCTTAGCTAGGACAGGGATCAACGAGCAGTACTTC. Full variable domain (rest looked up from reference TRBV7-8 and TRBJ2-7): GAGVSQSPRYKVAKRGQDVALRCDPISGHVSLFWYQQALGQGPEFLTYFQNEAQLDKSGLPSDRFFAERPEGSVSTLKIQRTQQEDSAVYLCASSLARTGINEQYFGPGTRLTVT.

The CDR3 loop is CASSNPPGTGRTVTDEKLFF. The CDR3 DNA sequence: TGTGCCAGCAGCAACCCCCCTGGAACAGGGAGGACGGTTACCGATGAAAAACTGTTTTTT. The chain joins TRBV21-1 to TRBJ1-4. TRBV21-1 is a documented pseudogene. The CDR3 consists of 20 residues.

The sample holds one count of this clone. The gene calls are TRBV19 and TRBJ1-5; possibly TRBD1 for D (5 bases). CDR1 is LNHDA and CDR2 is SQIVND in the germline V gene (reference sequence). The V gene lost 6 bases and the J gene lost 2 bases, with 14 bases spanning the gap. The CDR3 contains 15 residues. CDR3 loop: CASRFQGFGNQPQHF. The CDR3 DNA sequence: TGTGCCAGTAGGTTTCAGGGATTTGGCAATCAGCCCCAGCATTTT.

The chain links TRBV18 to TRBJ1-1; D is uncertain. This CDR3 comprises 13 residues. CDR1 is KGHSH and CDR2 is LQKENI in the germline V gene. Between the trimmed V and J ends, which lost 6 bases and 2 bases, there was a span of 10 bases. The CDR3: CASSAGGNTEAFF. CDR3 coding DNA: TGTGCCAGCTCGGCGGGAGGAAACACTGAAGCTTTCTTT.

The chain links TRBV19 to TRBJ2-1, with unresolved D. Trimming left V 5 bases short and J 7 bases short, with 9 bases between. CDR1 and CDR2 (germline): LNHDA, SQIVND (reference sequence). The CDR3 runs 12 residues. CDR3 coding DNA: TGTGCCAGTAGTTATTCAGTAAATGAGCAGTTCTTC. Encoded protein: CASSYSVNEQFF.

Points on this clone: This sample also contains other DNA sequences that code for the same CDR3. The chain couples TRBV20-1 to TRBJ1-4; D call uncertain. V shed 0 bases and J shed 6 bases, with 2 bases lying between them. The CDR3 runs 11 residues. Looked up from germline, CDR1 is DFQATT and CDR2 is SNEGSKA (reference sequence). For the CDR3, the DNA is TGCAGTGCTAGAGAGTATGAAAAACTGTTTTTT. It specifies CSAREYEKLFF.

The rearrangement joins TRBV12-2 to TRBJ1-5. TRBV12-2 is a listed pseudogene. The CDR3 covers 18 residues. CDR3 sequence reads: CASRLGPGGDEGNQPQHF. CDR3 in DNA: TGTGCAAGTCGCTTAGGGCCAGGGGGGGATGAGGGCAATCAGCCCCAGCATTTT.

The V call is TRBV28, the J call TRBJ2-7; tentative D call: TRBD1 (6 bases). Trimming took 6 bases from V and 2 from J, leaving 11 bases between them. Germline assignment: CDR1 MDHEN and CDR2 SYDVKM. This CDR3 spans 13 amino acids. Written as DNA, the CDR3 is TGTGCCAGCAGGAACAGGGAGCCCTACGAGCAGTACTTC. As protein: CASRNREPYEQYF.

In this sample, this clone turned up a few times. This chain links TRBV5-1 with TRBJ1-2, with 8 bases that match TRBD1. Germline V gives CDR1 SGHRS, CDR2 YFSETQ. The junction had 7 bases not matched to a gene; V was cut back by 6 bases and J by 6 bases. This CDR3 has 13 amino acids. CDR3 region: CASTTGTGHGYTF. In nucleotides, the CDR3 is TGCGCCAGCACCACCGGGACAGGCCATGGCTACACCTTC.

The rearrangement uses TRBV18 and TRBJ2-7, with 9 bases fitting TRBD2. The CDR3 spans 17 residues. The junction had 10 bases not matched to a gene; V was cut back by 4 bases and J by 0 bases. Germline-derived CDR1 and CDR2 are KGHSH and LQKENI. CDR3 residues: CASSLAGVFSGSYEQYF. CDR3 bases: TGTGCCAGCTCACTAGCGGGAGTATTCAGTGGCTCCTACGAGCAGTACTTC.